These 31 T cell receptor beta chains were all obtained from the same sample, sequenced in a study of PD-1 blockade in classical Hodgkin lymphoma. Here immunoSEQ multiplex PCR was the method, and the copy in TCRdb shows in-frame clones only, minus some. The data show some 90,000 clones, around 80% seen once. Regarding time point: cycle 4 day 1 (C4D1), after less than 7 weeks of nivolumab. Brentuximab vedotin exposure varied, and every patient relapsed after autologous stem cell transplantation. Sample: peripheral blood mononuclear cells (PBMCs), taken before the fourth cycle of nivolumab. These receptors all come from a human donor with classical Hodgkin lymphoma.

V gene TRBV5-6 combines with J gene TRBJ2-2, with TRBD1 as a possible D gene (5 bases). The CDR3 is 16 amino acids. V lost 0 bases, J lost 0 bases, and 9 bases lay in between. The germline V gene encodes CDR1 SGHDT and CDR2 YYEEEE. In DNA form, the CDR3 reads TGTGCCAGCAGCTTGGCGGCCAGGGCGAACACCGGGGAGCTGTTTTTT. This gives the protein CASSLAARANTGELFF.

For the CDR3, the DNA is TGTGCCACCAGCAGAGATCCGAGCTCCTACAATGAGCAGTTCTTC. This sequence encodes CATSRDPSSYNEQFF. This rearrangement joins TRBV15 to TRBJ2-1; D is unresolved. From germline, CDR1 is LNHNV and CDR2 YYDKDF (reference sequence). There are 15 residues in the CDR3. Deletions cut 0 bases from V and 0 bases from J, with 6 bases between. Combining the CDR3 with reference TRBV15 and TRBJ2-1 gives the whole variable domain DAMVIQNPRYQVTQFGKPVTLSCSQTLNHNVMYWYQQKSSQAPKLLFHYYDKDFNNEADTPDNFQSRRPNTSFCFLDIRSPGLGDTAMYLCATSRDPSSYNEQFFGPGTRLTVL.

The DNA of the CDR3 is TGTGCCAGTAGTCGGACGGCCGCTTTCAATCAGCCCCAGCATTTT. Translation: CASSRTAAFNQPQHF. This chain links TRBV19 with TRBJ1-5; D ambiguous. Between the trimmed V and J ends, which lost 5 bases and 3 bases, there was a span of 14 bases. The CDR3 totals 15 residues. Germline assignment: CDR1 LNHDA and CDR2 SQIVND (reference sequence).

This sequence joins TRBV19 and TRBJ2-3; the D is unclear. The V end was cut by 3 bases, the J end by 0 bases, with 7 bases between. The germline V gene encodes CDR1 LNHDA and CDR2 SQIVND (reference sequence). This CDR3 contains 14 residues. The CDR3 nucleotides read TGTGCCAGTAGTATTAGCCGGAGCACAGATACGCAGTATTTT. It is translated as CASSISRSTDTQYF.

The CDR3 sequence is CASSLFWVEQETQYF. CDR3 sequence (DNA): TGTGCCAGCAGTTTATTTTGGGTAGAGCAAGAGACCCAGTACTTC. The chain links TRBV28 to TRBJ2-5; D gene uncertain. The CDR3 covers 15 residues. Germline CDR1 reads MDHEN; CDR2 reads SYDVKM. Trimming cost V 1 base and J 2 bases, with 11 bases left between them.

The CDR3 loop is CASSTTQGAYEQYF. CDR3 nucleotides: TGTGCCAGCTCAACCACACAGGGGGCCTACGAGCAGTACTTC. The rearrangement joins TRBV18 to TRBJ2-7; 8 bases fit TRBD1. Per the germline V gene, CDR1 is KGHSH and CDR2 is LQKENI. J gave up 2 bases and V 5 bases, and 5 bases lay outside the gene matches. The CDR3 runs to 14 residues.

This clone has ten or more counts. The V gene is TRBV10-2, the J gene TRBJ1-2; unclear D gene. Germline-derived CDR1 and CDR2 are WSHSY and SAAADI. V shed 4 bases and J shed 7 bases, with 13 bases lying between them. CDR3 length: 13 amino acids. This chain's CDR3 is CASSVGPPFGYTF. CDR3 DNA: TGCGCCAGCAGTGTTGGTCCTCCTTTTGGCTACACCTTC.

V gene TRBV2 combines with J gene TRBJ1-1, with a tentative D call TRBD1 (5 bases). In germline, CDR1 is SNHLY, CDR2 FYNNEI. The CDR3 sequence is 14 residues long. Trimming cost V 4 bases and J 4 bases, with 13 bases left between them. CDR3 nucleotide sequence: TGTGCCAGCAGTGTTTACCAGGGTGGCACTGAAGCTTTCTTT. Residues: CASSVYQGGTEAFF.

The rearrangement joins TRBV7-9 to TRBJ2-5; no clear D gene. Germline CDR1 and CDR2: SEHNR and FQNEAQ (reference sequence). The CDR3 extends over 13 amino acids. The V end lost 0 bases, the J end lost 2 bases, and 4 bases lay between the germline ends. The CDR3 DNA sequence: TGTGCCAGCAGCTTAGCACAGCAAGAGACCCAGTACTTC. This sequence encodes CASSLAQQETQYF.

This clone appeared once. This chain connects TRBV30 to TRBJ1-2, with D possibly TRBD1 on 5 matching bases. The CDR3 is made up of 11 amino acids. Germline CDR1 is GTSNPN and CDR2 is SVGIG (reference sequence). Trimming left V 2 bases short and J 8 bases short, with 9 bases between. The CDR3 DNA reads TGTGCCTGGAGTCCACAGGAGGGCTACACCTTC. It codes for CAWSPQEGYTF.

The chain has TRBV19 and TRBJ1-1, with D maybe TRBD1 (6 bases). CDR3 size: 16 residues. Germline assignment: CDR1 LNHDA and CDR2 SQIVND (reference sequence). The V end was cut by 7 bases, the J end by 1 base, with 19 bases between. CDR3 sequence (DNA): TGTGCCAGTACCCCGCCCTACTGGGGGCAGAACACTGAAGCTTTCTTT. Residues: CASTPPYWGQNTEAFF. The whole variable domain, filled in from reference TRBV19 and TRBJ1-1, reads DGGITQSPKYLFRKEGQNVTLSCEQNLNHDAMYWYRQDPGQGLRLIYYSQIVNDFQKGDIAEGYSVSREKKESFPLTVTSAQKNPTAFYLCASTPPYWGQNTEAFFGQGTRLTVV.

Remarks on this clone: The sample carries other DNA sequences with the same CDR3. The rearrangement links TRBV5-1 to TRBJ2-2, with D perhaps TRBD1 (6 bases). Trimming pared 2 bases from V and 6 bases from J, leaving 8 bases between. Germline V lookup: CDR1 SGHRS, CDR2 YFSETQ. The length of the CDR3 is 13 residues. The CDR3 DNA reads as TGCGCCAGCAGCTTACAGGGTTCCGGGGAGCTGTTTTTT. Translating gives CASSLQGSGELFF.

This chain links TRBV29-1 with TRBJ2-7; D is possibly TRBD1 (7 bases). V dropped 1 base and J dropped 3 bases, with 10 bases sitting between them. This CDR3 comprises 13 residues. Germline lookup yields CDR1 SQVTM and CDR2 ANQGSEA. The CDR3 bases are TGCAGCGTTGAAGGACAGGGACTCTACGAGCAGTACTTC. It is translated as CSVEGQGLYEQYF.

This rearrangement joins TRBV5-4 to TRBJ2-3; 7 bases map to TRBD1. The V gene end was trimmed by 1 base and the J gene end by 0 bases; junction bases not matched to a gene: 5. The germline V gene encodes CDR1 SGHNT and CDR2 YYREEE (reference sequence). The CDR3 sequence is 16 residues long. CDR3 region: CASSLPPGQSTDTQYF. Written as DNA, the CDR3 is TGTGCCAGCAGCTTGCCCCCGGGACAGAGCACAGATACGCAGTATTTT. Filled out from reference TRBV5-4 and TRBJ2-3, the complete variable domain reads ETGVTQSPTHLIKTRGQQVTLRCSSQSGHNTVSWYQQALGQGPQFIFQYYREEENGRGNFPPRFSGLQFPNYSSELNVNALELDDSALYLCASSLPPGQSTDTQYFGPGTRLTVL.

The chain uses TRBV6-5 and TRBJ2-1; D might be TRBD2 (6 bases). The germline V and J ends were trimmed by 2 bases and 4 bases, with 15 bases remaining between them. The CDR3 totals 16 residues. Germline V gives CDR1 MNHEY, CDR2 SVGAGI. CDR3 loop: CASSYRKRVPYNEQFF. The CDR3 bases are TGTGCCAGCAGTTACCGCAAGCGGGTGCCATACAATGAGCAGTTCTTC.

V and J are TRBV9 and TRBJ2-2; D is undetermined. CDR3 size: 16 residues. The V end was cut by 3 bases, the J end by 1 base, with 13 bases between. Germline CDR1 SGDLS, CDR2 YYNGEE. This CDR3 reads CASSGFSPENTGELFF. CDR3 coding DNA: TGTGCCAGCAGCGGGTTCAGTCCCGAGAACACCGGGGAGCTGTTTTTT.

Here the CDR3 DNA reads TGTGCCAGCAGTTTAAGGGGGGTGGAGGGCGAGCAGTACTTC. Translating gives CASSLRGVEGEQYF. The chain carries TRBV28 and TRBJ2-7; D may correspond to TRBD1 or TRBD2 (6 bases each). The V gene lost 2 bases and the J gene lost 6 bases, with 14 bases spanning the gap. The germline CDR1 and CDR2 sequences are MDHEN and SYDVKM. This CDR3 has 14 residues. The variable domain in full, with the rest retrieved from reference TRBV28 and TRBJ2-7, is DVKVTQSSRYLVKRTGEKVFLECVQDMDHENMFWYRQDPGLGLRLIYFSYDVKMKEKGDIPEGYSVSREKKERFSLILESASTNQTSMYLCASSLRGVEGEQYFGPGTRLTVT.

The chain has TRBV18 and TRBJ1-5; D may be TRBD1 (5 bases). Trimming removed 6 bases at V and 2 bases at J, with 14 bases between. There are 15 residues in the CDR3. Germline V CDR1 and CDR2: KGHSH, LQKENI. In DNA, the CDR3 is TGTGCCAGCTCCCCGACAGCCCTTGGCAATCAGCCCCAGCATTTT. Its translation is CASSPTALGNQPQHF. The full variable domain, in which reference TRBV18 and TRBJ1-5 provide the parts outside the CDR3, is NAGVMQNPRHLVRRRGQEARLRCSPMKGHSHVYWYRQLPEEGLKFMVYLQKENIIDESGMPKERFSAEFPKEGPSILRIQQVVRGDSAAYFCASSPTALGNQPQHFGDGTRLSIL.

CDR3 loop: CASSLTSGSSYEQYF. CDR3 DNA: TGTGCCAGCTCCCTGACTAGCGGGAGCTCCTACGAGCAGTACTTC. This chain links TRBV6-1 with TRBJ2-7; 12 nucleotides match TRBD2. The CDR3 is 15 residues long. V was clipped by 8 bases and J by 0 bases; unmatched bases: 5. CDR1 MNHNS and CDR2 SASEGT come from the germline V gene.

This clone has just a few counts. This chain joins TRBV7-9 and TRBJ2-3, with no clear D. The germline V gene has CDR1 SEHNR and CDR2 FQNEAQ (reference sequence). The CDR3 runs 17 residues. Trimming shortened V by 8 bases and J by 0 bases, and 21 bases separated the two germline ends. The CDR3 protein is CASLRPGLDTSTDTQYF. The CDR3 coding sequence is TGTGCCAGCCTCCGACCCGGGTTAGACACTAGCACAGATACGCAGTATTTT.

The chain joins TRBV23-1 to TRBJ2-2, with a possible D match to TRBD2 (6 bases). TRBV23-1 has ORF status, its function being uncertain. Trimming stripped 8 bases from V and 0 bases from J, with 16 bases between. CDR3 length: 16 amino acids. The CDR3 is CASPPGGAANTGELFF. In nucleotides, the CDR3 is TGCGCCAGCCCCCCCGGCGGGGCAGCGAACACCGGGGAGCTGTTTTTT.

This clone was seen a few times. The chain combines TRBV18 with TRBJ2-7, with D unresolved. The CDR3 has 13 amino acids. Germline assignment: CDR1 KGHSH and CDR2 LQKENI. Between the trimmed V and J ends, which lost 3 bases and 2 bases, there was a span of 8 bases. The CDR3: CASSPSRTYEQYF. The DNA of the CDR3 is TGTGCCAGCTCACCTTCACGGACCTACGAGCAGTACTTC.

The chain has TRBV5-6 and TRBJ2-7; the D gene could be TRBD1 or TRBD2 (5 bases each). The length of the CDR3 is 14 residues. V lost 4 bases, J lost 2 bases, and 13 bases lay in between. CDR1 is SGHDT and CDR2 is YYEEEE in the germline V gene. The CDR3 loop reads CASSPNRDAYEQYF. As DNA, the CDR3 is TGTGCCAGCAGCCCCAACCGGGACGCCTACGAGCAGTACTTC. Using reference TRBV5-6 and TRBJ2-7 for the parts outside the CDR3, the full variable domain is DAGVTQSPTHLIKTRGQQVTLRCSPKSGHDTVSWYQQALGQGPQFIFQYYEEEERQRGNFPDRFSGHQFPNYSSELNVNALLLGDSALYLCASSPNRDAYEQYFGPGTRLTVT.

This sequence joins TRBV5-5 and TRBJ1-6, with D unclear. This CDR3 comprises 11 residues. Trimming removed 1 base from V and 7 bases from J, with 0 bases in between. The germline gives CDR1 SGHKS, CDR2 YYEKEE (reference sequence). The CDR3 here is CASSLNSPLHF. For the CDR3, the DNA is TGTGCCAGCAGCTTGAATTCACCCCTCCACTTT.

Details on this clone: This same CDR3 is encoded by further DNA sequences in the sample. The chain joins TRBV7-9 to TRBJ1-1; D unresolved. CDR1 is SEHNR, CDR2 FQNEAQ, per germline (reference sequence). The CDR3 is 13 residues long. V lost 1 base and J 1 base, leaving 4 bases between the germline ends. In DNA form, the CDR3 reads TGTGCCAGCAGCTTAGTCCGGAACACTGAAGCTTTCTTT. This sequence encodes CASSLVRNTEAFF. Full variable domain (outside the CDR3, taken from reference TRBV7-9 and TRBJ1-1): DTGVSQNPRHKITKRGQNVTFRCDPISEHNRLYWYRQTLGQGPEFLTYFQNEAQLEKSRLLSDRFSAERPKGSFSTLEIQRTEQGDSAMYLCASSLVRNTEAFFGQGTRLTVV.

The chain combines TRBV19 with TRBJ1-2; 8 bases are shared with TRBD1. CDR1 is LNHDA and CDR2 is SQIVND in the germline V gene (reference sequence). There are 18 residues in the CDR3. Losses at the gene ends were 3 bases for V and 0 bases for J; bases not matched to a gene: 12. The CDR3, as DNA: TGTGCCAGTAGTATTGGACAGGGTAACTCACGGGCTAACTATGGCTACACCTTC. It is translated as CASSIGQGNSRANYGYTF.

The V and J genes are TRBV19 and TRBJ2-5; D is unclear. The CDR3 length is 13 residues. V gave up 3 bases and J gave up 4 bases, with 9 bases separating them. The germline V gene encodes CDR1 LNHDA and CDR2 SQIVND (reference sequence). The CDR3 region is CASSMSSAETQYF. As DNA, the CDR3 is TGTGCCAGTAGTATGTCGTCTGCAGAGACCCAGTACTTC. Looking up the rest from reference TRBV19 and TRBJ2-5 gives the full variable domain: DGGITQSPKYLFRKEGQNVTLSCEQNLNHDAMYWYRQDPGQGLRLIYYSQIVNDFQKGDIAEGYSVSREKKESFPLTVTSAQKNPTAFYLCASSMSSAETQYFGPGTRLLVL.

This chain uses TRBV19 with TRBJ2-3, with 7 bases lining up with TRBD1. CDR1 LNHDA and CDR2 SQIVND come from the germline V gene (reference sequence). CDR3 length equals 16 residues. The V segment lost 2 bases and the J segment 0 bases; nucleotides outside the gene matches: 5. CDR3 DNA sequence: TGTGCCAGTAGTATAACTGAGGGGGCGAGCACAGATACGCAGTATTTT. Protein product: CASSITEGASTDTQYF.

In its sample, this clone was seen once. The rearrangement uses TRBV7-2 and TRBJ1-1, with a tentative D call TRBD1 (5 bases). Per the germline V gene, CDR1 is SGHTA and CDR2 is FQGNSA. The CDR3 spans 12 residues. The V end was cut by 5 bases, the J end by 3 bases, with 7 bases between. For the CDR3, the DNA is TGTGCCAGCAGCCTCAGGGACACTGAAGCTTTCTTT. It codes for CASSLRDTEAFF.

The chain employs TRBV6-5 and TRBJ2-5; D possibly matches TRBD1 or TRBD2 (5 bases each). Per the germline V gene, CDR1 is MNHEY and CDR2 is SVGAGI. The V end lost 6 bases, the J end lost 3 bases, and 5 bases lay between the germline ends. The CDR3 sequence is 11 residues long. CDR3 amino acids: CASRGEETQYF. For the CDR3, the DNA is TGTGCCAGCAGGGGGGAAGAGACCCAGTACTTC.

This rearrangement joins TRBV2 to TRBJ2-3; D is undetermined. V was cut by 1 base and J by 4 bases, with 3 bases left in between. Germline CDR1 reads SNHLY; CDR2 reads FYNNEI. The CDR3 has 12 amino acids. In nucleotides, the CDR3 is TGTGCCAGCAGTGAAGGCTCAGATACGCAGTATTTT. It specifies CASSEGSDTQYF.